This T cell receptor beta chain was documented in a study of T-cell memory formation after mild COVID-19. Notes on the study in general: Memory cells collected pre-infection included some clones that later responded, suggesting cross-reactive memory joined. Day 15 to 85 contracting clones showed balanced CD4/CD8; day 15 to 37 expanders favored CD4+.

The V gene's germline CDR1 is LGHNA and CDR2 YNFKEQ. Trimming left V 0 bases short and J 6 bases short, with 6 bases between. The CDR3 loop spans 14 amino acids. Details on this clonotype: Its target is not known.

From 5'RACE with constant-segment primers came TCR alpha and TCR beta cDNA libraries that carried sample barcodes and UMIs. TCRdb re-called the 5' RACE reads with MiXCR, one entry per CDR3 protein. Among 200,000 to 250,000 distinct CDR3 sequences listed, around 27% were seen once. The chain combines TRBV4-2 with TRBJ1-6; D ambiguous. The receptor was derived from an adult woman who had mild COVID-19 (a few samples of this study predate the infection). Cell type and time point are not known. Sequencing used PBMCs or a T cell subset sorted from them (not recorded which). The CDR3, as DNA: TGTGCCAGCAGCCAAGAGGCGGGTAATTCACCCCTCCACTTT. Translated, it gives CASSQEAGNSPLHF.